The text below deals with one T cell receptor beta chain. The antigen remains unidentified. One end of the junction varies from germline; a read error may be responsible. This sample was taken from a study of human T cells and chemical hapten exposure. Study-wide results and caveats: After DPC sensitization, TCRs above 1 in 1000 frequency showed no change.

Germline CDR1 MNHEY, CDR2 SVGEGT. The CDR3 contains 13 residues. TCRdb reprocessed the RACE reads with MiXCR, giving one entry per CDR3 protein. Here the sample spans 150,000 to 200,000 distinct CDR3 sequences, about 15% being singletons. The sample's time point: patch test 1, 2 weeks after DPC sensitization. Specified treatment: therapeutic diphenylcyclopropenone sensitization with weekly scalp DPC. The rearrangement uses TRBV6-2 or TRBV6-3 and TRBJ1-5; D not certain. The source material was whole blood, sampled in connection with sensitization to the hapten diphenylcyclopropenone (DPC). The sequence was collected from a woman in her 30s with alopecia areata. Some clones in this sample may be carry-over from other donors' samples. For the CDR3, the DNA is TGTGCCAGCAGTTACCAAAGTAGTCAGACCCAGCATTTT. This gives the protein CASSYQSSQTQHF.